The count of the clone carrying this T cell receptor beta chain is one. Other DNA sequences within the sample encode an identical CDR3. These data come from a study of blood T cell repertoires in COVID-19. Overall study: COVID-19 samples from acute and convalescent phases originated in the United States, Italy and Spain. In each case, the material was cDNA or gDNA derived from T cells, B-cell-depleted T cells, or PBMCs.

Here immunoSEQ multiplex PCR was the method, and the copy in TCRdb shows in-frame clones only, minus some. The sample has some 190,000 clones; roughly 84% are singletons. Trimming left V 5 bases short and J 0 bases short, with 15 bases between. CDR1 MNHEY and CDR2 SMNVEV come from the germline V gene (reference sequence). The length of the CDR3 is 16 residues. Participants' reported clinical history set cohort assignment. The TCR comes from a woman in her 30s who had recovered from COVID-19. The sequencing sample was made of PBMCs or T cells enriched from blood (not recorded which). This chain connects TRBV27 to TRBJ2-3; possibly TRBD2 for D (6 bases). The CDR3 protein is CASSLGAGSSTDTQYF. As DNA, the CDR3 is TGTGCCAGCAGTCTTGGGGCGGGGTCTAGCACAGATACGCAGTATTTT.